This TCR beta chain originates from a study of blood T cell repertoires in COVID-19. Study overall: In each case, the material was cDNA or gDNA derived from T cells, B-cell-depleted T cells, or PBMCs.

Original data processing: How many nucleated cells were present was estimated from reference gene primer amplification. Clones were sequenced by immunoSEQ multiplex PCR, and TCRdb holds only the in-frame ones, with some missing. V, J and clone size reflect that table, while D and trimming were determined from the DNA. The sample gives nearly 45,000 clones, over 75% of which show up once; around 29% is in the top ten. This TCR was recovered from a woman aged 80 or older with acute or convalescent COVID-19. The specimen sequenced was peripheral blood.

The CDR3 here is CAWSAQGNTEAFF. The CDR3 region has the DNA TGTGCCTGGAGCGCACAGGGGAACACTGAAGCTTTCTTT. The chain combines TRBV30 with TRBJ1-1; TRBD1 might be the D (6 bases). Germline V CDR1 and CDR2: GTSNPN, SVGIG (reference sequence). The CDR3 runs 13 residues. The germline V and J ends were trimmed by 3 bases and 1 base, with 9 bases remaining between them.